This passage covers 14 T cell receptor beta chains from one sample sequenced in a study of blood T cell repertoires in COVID-19. Only in-frame clones appear in the TCRdb table, and some are missing; sequencing was by immunoSEQ multiplex PCR. The table has around 310,000 clones, 85% to 90% seen once. Input material: peripheral blood. These receptors all come from a woman aged 40 to 49 with COVID-19, enrolled during active disease.

In its sample, this clone was seen a few times. The chain has TRBV4-1 and TRBJ1-2; D possibly corresponds to TRBD1 (5 bases). This CDR3 is built from 15 residues. V was clipped by 0 bases and J by 4 bases, with 12 bases between them. The germline V gene encodes CDR1 MGHRA and CDR2 YSYEKL. This CDR3 is CASSQDSGRAYGYTF. In DNA, the CDR3 is TGCGCCAGCAGCCAAGATTCCGGCAGGGCCTATGGCTACACCTTC.

The J gene is TRBJ2-2, the V gene TRBV23-1; the D is unclear. TRBV23-1 is an ORF for which the function is uncertain. V dropped 4 bases and J dropped 1 base, with 10 bases sitting between them. The CDR3 consists of 15 residues. This chain's CDR3 is CASSLVLLNTGELFF. CDR3 coding DNA: TGCGCCAGCAGTCTAGTGCTACTGAACACCGGGGAGCTGTTTTTT.

This clone was seen just once. The chain has TRBV4-1 and TRBJ1-1, with TRBD1 matching 7 bases. Per germline, CDR1 MGHRA and CDR2 YSYEKL. The ends lost 0 bases at V and 1 base at J; junction bases unmatched: 8. The CDR3 is 17 residues long. The CDR3 here is CASSQDLRAGGNTEAFF. Written as DNA, the CDR3 is TGCGCCAGCAGCCAAGATCTTAGGGCAGGGGGGAACACTGAAGCTTTCTTT.

The chain carries TRBV29-1 and TRBJ1-3; D is uncertain. The CDR3 consists of 14 residues. The germline V and J ends were trimmed by 5 bases and 2 bases, with 13 bases remaining between them. Germline CDR1 and CDR2: SQVTM and ANQGSEA. The CDR3, as DNA: TGCAGCGTTCGGGAGGGAGGACCTGGAAACACCATATATTTT. It is translated as CSVREGGPGNTIYF.

The chain carries TRBV30 and TRBJ1-2, with 8 bases lining up with TRBD1. V was pared by 4 bases and J by 2 bases, with 6 bases of the junction left unmatched. From germline, CDR1 is GTSNPN and CDR2 SVGIG (reference sequence). The CDR3 has 14 residues. The CDR3 sequence: CAWNPGQGNYGYTF. The CDR3 nucleotides are TGTGCCTGGAATCCCGGACAGGGAAACTATGGCTACACCTTC.

This clone was detected a few times. The V and J genes are TRBV25-1 and TRBJ2-7; 7 bases agree with TRBD2. V trimming: 5 bases; J trimming: 0 bases; junction bases outside the gene matches: 7. CDR3 length: 15 amino acids. Germline assignment: CDR1 MGHDK and CDR2 SYGVNS. CDR3 in amino acids: CASSQTSSTSYEQYF. CDR3 in DNA: TGTGCCAGCAGTCAGACTAGCTCTACCTCCTACGAGCAGTACTTC.

This clone has only one observation. The chain uses TRBV6-6 and TRBJ2-1, with D possibly matching TRBD2 (6 bases). CDR3 size: 13 residues. Per the germline V gene, CDR1 is MNHNY and CDR2 is SVGAGI (reference sequence). Trimming pared 6 bases from V and 11 bases from J, leaving 17 bases between. The CDR3 DNA reads as TGTGCCAGCAGCCCACCCGATAGGACTAAGCAGTTCTTC. It translates to CASSPPDRTKQFF.

The chain links TRBV2 to TRBJ1-4; 9 positions match TRBD1. This CDR3 is built from 15 residues. Trimming took 2 bases from V and 6 from J; bases not matched to a gene: 4. Germline assignment: CDR1 SNHLY and CDR2 FYNNEI. The CDR3 loop is CASSESGQGYEKLFF. DNA for the CDR3: TGTGCCAGCAGTGAATCGGGACAGGGTTATGAAAAACTGTTTTTT. The full variable domain, its missing parts supplied by reference TRBV2 and TRBJ1-4, is EPEVTQTPSHQVTQMGQEVILRCVPISNHLYFYWYRQILGQKVEFLVSFYNNEISEKSEIFDDQFSVERPDGSNFTLKIRSTKLEDSAMYFCASSESGQGYEKLFFGSGTQLSVL.

V and J are TRBV18 and TRBJ2-7, with 9 bases aligning to TRBD1. V lost 3 bases and J lost 7; bases outside the gene matches: 13. The length of the CDR3 is 16 residues. Germline-derived CDR1 and CDR2 are KGHSH and LQKENI. The CDR3: CASSPRGAGQGGEQYF. CDR3 coding DNA: TGTGCCAGCTCACCGAGGGGAGCGGGACAGGGTGGAGAGCAGTACTTC.

The chain employs TRBV5-4 and TRBJ1-3, with 7 bases aligning to TRBD1. Germline-derived CDR1 and CDR2 are SGHNT and YYREEE (reference sequence). Trimming removed 4 bases from V and 4 bases from J; junction bases left unmatched: 11. The CDR3 has 16 residues. The CDR3 DNA follows: TGTGCCAGCAGCAGTCGACGGGACAGCCCAGGAAACACCATATATTTT. This encodes CASSSRRDSPGNTIYF.

The chain carries TRBV7-2 and TRBJ1-1; the match to TRBD1 covers 10 bases. V shed 5 bases and J 5 bases; nucleotides not matched to a gene: 11. Germline V gene lookup returns CDR1 SGHTA and CDR2 FQGNSA. The CDR3 sequence is 16 residues long. CDR3 DNA: TGTGCCAGCAGCCCGGACCGACAGGGGGCGAGGACTGAAGCTTTCTTT. It encodes CASSPDRQGARTEAFF.

The J gene is TRBJ2-3, the V gene TRBV4-3, with 7 bases fitting TRBD1. Unmatched junction bases numbered 11, after V lost 4 bases and J lost 4 bases. The CDR3 extends over 16 amino acids. Germline lookup yields CDR1 LGHNA and CDR2 YSLEER. CDR3 loop: CASSLRQGVTPDTQYF. CDR3 nucleotide sequence: TGCGCCAGCAGCCTCCGACAGGGCGTTACCCCAGATACGCAGTATTTT.

The chain joins TRBV19 to TRBJ1-1; possibly TRBD1 for D (5 bases). This CDR3 spans 17 amino acids. The germline V gene encodes CDR1 LNHDA and CDR2 SQIVND (reference sequence). V dropped 8 bases and J dropped 0 bases, with 22 bases sitting between them. The CDR3 reads CASSFEQAGSMNTEAFF. The CDR3 nucleotides are TGTGCCAGTTCCTTTGAACAGGCCGGCAGCATGAACACTGAAGCTTTCTTT.

This clone came up once. The chain recombines TRBV5-6 with TRBJ2-5; TRBD1 agrees at 8 bases. The CDR3 runs to 15 residues. Germline V gene lookup returns CDR1 SGHDT and CDR2 YYEEEE. V was pared by 3 bases and J by 5 bases, with 9 bases of the junction left unmatched. The CDR3 DNA follows: TGTGCCAGCAGCTCGATCGACAGGGGATGGGAGACCCAGTACTTC. The encoded protein is CASSSIDRGWETQYF.